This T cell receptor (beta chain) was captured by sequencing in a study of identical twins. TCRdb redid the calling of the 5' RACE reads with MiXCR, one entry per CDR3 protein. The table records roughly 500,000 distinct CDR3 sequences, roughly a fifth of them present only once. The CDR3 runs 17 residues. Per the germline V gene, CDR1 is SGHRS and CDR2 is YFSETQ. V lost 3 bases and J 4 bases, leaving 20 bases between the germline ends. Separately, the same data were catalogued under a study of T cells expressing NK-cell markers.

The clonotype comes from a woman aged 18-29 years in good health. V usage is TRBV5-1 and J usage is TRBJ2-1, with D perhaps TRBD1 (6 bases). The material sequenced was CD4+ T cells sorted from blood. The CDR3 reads CASSSTDPGVGYNEQFF. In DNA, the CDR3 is TGCGCCAGCAGCTCCACTGACCCAGGGGTGGGGTACAATGAGCAGTTCTTC. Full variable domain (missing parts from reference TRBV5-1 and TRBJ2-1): KAGVTQTPRYLIKTRGQQVTLSCSPISGHRSVSWYQQTPGQGLQFLFEYFSETQRNKGNFPGRFSGRQFSNSRSEMNVSTLELGDSALYLCASSSTDPGVGYNEQFFGPGTRLTVL.